This T cell receptor (beta chain) was identified during a study of shared clonotypes between healthy human individuals. Across the study: Donors were a couple of women and a few men aged 18 to 49.

With 0 bases removed from V and 2 bases from J, the gap between germline ends came to 9 bases. Germline V gives CDR1 SGDLS, CDR2 YYNGEE. The CDR3 has 14 amino acids. The assay was immunoSEQ multiplex PCR, and TCRdb's table has in-frame clones only and misses some. The sample has over a million clones, 95% to 99% seen once. What was sequenced was naive CD4+ T cells sorted from blood. Subset given: CD45RA+ positively selected. The gene calls are TRBV9 and TRBJ2-7; no clear D. The receptor was derived from a man under 40 in good health. This CDR3 is CASSVGGRTYEQYF. CDR3 coding DNA: TGTGCCAGCAGCGTAGGTGGCAGGACCTACGAGCAGTACTTC.